These 5 T cell receptor beta chains originate from one sample sequenced in a study of CD8 T cells in ankylosing spondylitis. A single record per CDR3 protein comes from TCRdb applying MiXCR to the 5' RACE reads. Of approximately 140,000 distinct CDR3 sequences detected, under 45% appear once; the ten largest clones hold 15%. Sequenced: synovial fluid, either unsorted or a sorted T cell fraction (not recorded which). These receptors were collected from a male donor with ankylosing spondylitis.

The chain joins TRBV9 to TRBJ2-2; the D gene is possibly TRBD1 (5 bases). Germline V CDR1 and CDR2: SGDLS, YYNGEE. The CDR3 extends over 15 amino acids. V was cut by 0 bases and J by 5 bases, with 11 bases left in between. CDR3 amino acids: CASSVGQGYTGELFF. Written as DNA, the CDR3 is TGTGCCAGCAGCGTAGGCCAGGGATATACCGGGGAGCTGTTTTTT.

The chain employs TRBV6-1 and TRBJ1-2; D might be TRBD1 (6 bases). V was clipped by 6 bases and J by 4 bases, with 18 bases between them. This CDR3 has 15 residues. Germline V CDR1 and CDR2: MNHNS, SASEGT. The CDR3 nucleotides are TGTGCCAGCAGGACCTCCGGGCAGGGGATCTATGGCTACACCTTC. Its translation: CASRTSGQGIYGYTF.

V gene TRBV6-2 or TRBV6-3 combines with J gene TRBJ2-2; TRBD2 is a possible D gene (6 bases). The germline V gene encodes CDR1 MNHEY and CDR2 SVGEGT. Trimming left V 11 bases short and J 10 bases short, with 20 bases between. The CDR3 length is 13 residues. In DNA, the CDR3 is TGTGCCGGCCAGGGCCAGTGCGGGATGGAGCTGTTTTTT. This translates into CAGQGQCGMELFF.

CDR3 protein: CASSQGARDSATYEQYF. Written as DNA, the CDR3 is TGCGCCAGCAGCCAAGGAGCGAGGGACAGCGCTACCTACGAGCAGTACTTC. The rearrangement links TRBV4-1 to TRBJ2-7; TRBD1 matches at 7 bases. Germline CDR1 reads MGHRA; CDR2 reads YSYEKL. J lost 2 bases, V lost 1 base, and 11 bases had no gene match. The CDR3 extends over 17 amino acids.

In its sample, this clonotype was seen once. The chain joins TRBV9 to TRBJ1-2; D is possibly TRBD1 (5 bases). CDR3 length: 12 amino acids. Trimming left V 0 bases short and J 6 bases short, with 6 bases between. From germline, CDR1 is SGDLS and CDR2 YYNGEE. CDR3 DNA sequence: TGTGCCAGCAGCGTAGGGGGGAATGGCTACACCTTC. Encoded protein: CASSVGGNGYTF.